This entry lists 6 T cell receptor beta chains sequenced from one sample in a study of beta chain features in type 1 diabetes. All of the isolated RNA was reverse transcribed, so expressed TCRB transcripts were sequenced. Profiled with immunoSEQ multiplex PCR; TCRdb holds only in-frame clones, not every one. Among around 250,000 clones, around 68% were seen once, and the ten largest hold about 0.051%. Sequenced material: naive CD4+ T cells from blood. These receptor sequences come from a man in his thirties or forties in good health.

The chain has TRBV30 and TRBJ1-2; the D is unclear. From germline, CDR1 is GTSNPN and CDR2 SVGIG (reference sequence). The CDR3 extends over 15 amino acids. V lost 0 bases and J lost 4, with 15 bases in between. Here the CDR3 reads CAWSVRRAHSYGYTF. The CDR3 DNA follows: TGTGCCTGGAGTGTACGAAGAGCGCACAGCTATGGCTACACCTTC. The entire variable domain, with the rest obtained from reference TRBV30 and TRBJ1-2, is as follows: SQTIHQWPATLVQPVGSPLSLECTVEGTSNPNLYWYRQAAGRGLQLLFYSVGIGQISSEVPQNLSASRPQDRQFILSSKKLLLSDSGFYLCAWSVRRAHSYGYTFGSGTRLTVV.

This clone was seen more than once but under ten times. The rearrangement uses TRBV29-1 and TRBJ2-7, with 11 nucleotides matching TRBD2. With 7 bases clipped from V and 7 bases from J, the junction kept 6 bases outside the gene matches. CDR1 SQVTM and CDR2 ANQGSEA come from the germline V gene. The CDR3 spans 12 residues. The CDR3 reads CSATSGSREQYF. The CDR3 DNA is TGCAGCGCAACTAGCGGGAGTCGGGAGCAGTACTTC.

The chain carries TRBV2 and TRBJ1-4; tentative D call: TRBD1 (6 bases). V gave up 7 bases and J gave up 3 bases, with 15 bases separating them. Germline CDR1 is SNHLY and CDR2 is FYNNEI. CDR3 length: 15 residues. CDR3 bases: TGTGCCAGCACCAGAACAGGGTTGGCTAATGAAAAACTGTTTTTT. It translates to CASTRTGLANEKLFF.

V is TRBV7-2 and J is TRBJ2-5; TRBD2 is a possible D gene (6 bases). The ends were cut back, 5 bases at V and 5 bases at J, with 12 bases in the middle. This CDR3 spans 13 amino acids. Germline CDR1 and CDR2: SGHTA and FQGNSA. The DNA for the CDR3 is TGTGCCAGCAGCCCGGGACTCGCCGAGACCCAGTACTTC. This encodes CASSPGLAETQYF.

This chain joins TRBV29-1 and TRBJ2-3; 9 nucleotides match TRBD1. The CDR3 contains 13 residues. Germline loops: CDR1 SQVTM, CDR2 ANQGSEA. The ends lost 2 bases at V and 9 bases at J; junction bases unmatched: 6. DNA of the CDR3: TGCAGCGTTGAAACAGGGGGCTATAGCACGCAGTATTTT. Protein sequence: CSVETGGYSTQYF.

The J gene is TRBJ2-1, the V gene TRBV10-3; 11 bases agree with TRBD2. Germline-derived CDR1 and CDR2 are ENHRY and SYGVKD. The CDR3 is 15 residues long. Losses at the gene ends were 0 bases for V and 7 bases for J; bases not matched to a gene: 2. Written as DNA, the CDR3 is TGTGCCATCAGTGAGTCGGGACTAGCGGTAAATGAGCAGTTCTTC. It codes for CAISESGLAVNEQFF.